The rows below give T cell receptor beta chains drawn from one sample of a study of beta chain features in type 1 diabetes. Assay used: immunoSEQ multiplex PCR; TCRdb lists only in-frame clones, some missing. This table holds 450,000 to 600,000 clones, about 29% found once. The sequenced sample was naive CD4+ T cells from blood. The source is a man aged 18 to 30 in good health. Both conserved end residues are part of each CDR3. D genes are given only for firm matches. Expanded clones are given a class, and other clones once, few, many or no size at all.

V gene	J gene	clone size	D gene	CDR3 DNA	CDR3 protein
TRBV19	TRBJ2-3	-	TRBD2	TGTGCCAGTATGCGACTAGCGGGAGCCCTGGGCACAGATACGCAGTATTTT	CASMRLAGALGTDTQYF
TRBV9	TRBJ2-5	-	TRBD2	TGTGCCAGCAGCCCTCACGGGACTAGCGGCCACCAAGAGACCCAGTACTTC	CASSPHGTSGHQETQYF
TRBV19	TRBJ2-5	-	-	TGTGCCAGTAGTGGCCGGGACTGGTACCAAGAGACCCAGTACTTC	CASSGRDWYQETQYF
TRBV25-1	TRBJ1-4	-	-	TGTGCCAGCAGTTCCCGGGGCAGGGGTGAAAAACTGTTTTTT	CASSSRGRGEKLFF
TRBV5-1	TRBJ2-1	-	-	TGCGCCAGCAGCTTTGGTGGGGATTTTGCCTACAATGAGCAGTTCTTC	CASSFGGDFAYNEQFF
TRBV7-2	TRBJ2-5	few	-	TGTGCCAGCAGCTTTAATGTCTGGACTTCCCCAGAGACCCAGTACTTC	CASSFNVWTSPETQYF
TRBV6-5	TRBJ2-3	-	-	TGTGCCAGCAGCTACATCGGCACAGATACGCAGTATTTT	CASSYIGTDTQYF
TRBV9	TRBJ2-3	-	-	TGTGCCAGCAGCGTAGTGAGCGCCCGCACAGATACGCAGTATTTT	CASSVVSARTDTQYF
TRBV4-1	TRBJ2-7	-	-	TGCGCCAGCAGCCAAGTTCGGGGGAGCTCCTACGAGCAGTACTTC	CASSQVRGSSYEQYF
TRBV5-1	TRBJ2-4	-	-	TGCGCCAGCTCCCCAGGAGGGGGAAACATTCAGTACTTC	CASSPGGGNIQYF
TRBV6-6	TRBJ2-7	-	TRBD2	TGTGCCAGCAGTTACAGGACTAGTTCCTACGAGCAGTACTTC	CASSYRTSSYEQYF
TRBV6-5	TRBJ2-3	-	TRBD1	TGTGCCAGCAGTCAGACAGGGCCTGGGGCAGATACGCAGTATTTT	CASSQTGPGADTQYF
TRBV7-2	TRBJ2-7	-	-	TGTGCCAGCAGCCCCCAAGCGGCTACAGTCTACGAGCAGTACTTC	CASSPQAATVYEQYF
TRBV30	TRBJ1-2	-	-	TGTGCTGGTAGTCGGGGGCCCGTGAGTTCCGATTCTGGCTACACCTTC	CAGSRGPVSSDSGYTF
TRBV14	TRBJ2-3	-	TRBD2	TGTGCCAGCAGCCGTAGCGGGGCTAGCACAGATACGCAGTATTTT	CASSRSGASTDTQYF
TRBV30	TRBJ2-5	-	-	TGTGCCTGGAGGGTCTTATCGGGCGGGTTGAGGGAGACCCAGTACTTC	CAWRVLSGGLRETQYF
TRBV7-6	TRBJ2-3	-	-	TGTGCCAGCAGCTTAGCGATACTGGCGAGTGCGGCAGATACGCAGTATTTT	CASSLAILASAADTQYF
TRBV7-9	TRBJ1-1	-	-	TGTGCCAGCAGTCCGAGACAGGAACGGACTGAAGCTTTCTTT	CASSPRQERTEAFF
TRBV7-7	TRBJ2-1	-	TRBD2	TGTGCTAGCAGCGCTAGCGGGAGTGGGAATGAGCAGTTCTTC	CASSASGSGNEQFF
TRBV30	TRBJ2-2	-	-	TGTGCCTGGAGTGTCCGCCGGAAGGACGGGGAGCTGTTTTTT	CAWSVRRKDGELFF
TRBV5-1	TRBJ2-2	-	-	TGCGCCAGCAGCCGGAGGGGGCAGAACGGGGAGCTGTTTTTT	CASSRRGQNGELFF
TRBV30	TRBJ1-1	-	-	TGTGCCTGGAGTGTGGTTCTGAACACTGAAGCTTTCTTT	CAWSVVLNTEAFF
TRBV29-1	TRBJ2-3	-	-	TGCAGCGGATCCCTCGCGGATACGCAGTATTTT	CSGSLADTQYF
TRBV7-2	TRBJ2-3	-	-	TGTGCCAGCAGCTTAGGGTACACAGATACGCAGTATTTT	CASSLGYTDTQYF
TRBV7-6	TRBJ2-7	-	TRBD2	TGTGCCAGCAGCTTGGGGACTAGCGGGAGCTACGAGCAGTACTTC	CASSLGTSGSYEQYF
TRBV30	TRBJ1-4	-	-	TGTGCCTGGAGTGTAGGAGGGGATGAAAAACTGTTTTTT	CAWSVGGDEKLFF
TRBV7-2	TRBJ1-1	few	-	TGTGCCAGCAGCCTAGGGGGGCACACTGAAGCTTTCTTT	CASSLGGHTEAFF
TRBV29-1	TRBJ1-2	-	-	TGCAGCGTTGCCGGGGGCGACTATGGCTACACCTTC	CSVAGGDYGYTF
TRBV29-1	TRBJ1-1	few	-	TGCAGCGTTTCGGGACGGCTGAACACTGAAGCTTTCTTT	CSVSGRLNTEAFF
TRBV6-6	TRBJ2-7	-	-	TGTGCCAGCAGTTCTGGGGGGAACGAGCAGTACTTC	CASSSGGNEQYF
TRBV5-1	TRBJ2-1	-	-	TGCGCCAGCAGCTTGGCGTTCAGCGGCTACAATGAGCAGTTCTTC	CASSLAFSGYNEQFF
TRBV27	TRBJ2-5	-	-	TGTGCCAGCAGTTTATGGGGGGAAGAGACCCAGTACTTC	CASSLWGEETQYF
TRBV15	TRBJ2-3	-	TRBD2	TGTGCCACCAGCAGAGATGGTAGCGGGTTCCCAGATACGCAGTATTTT	CATSRDGSGFPDTQYF
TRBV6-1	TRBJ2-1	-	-	TGTGCCAGCAGTGCCTGGGCTGAGCAGTTCTTC	CASSAWAEQFF
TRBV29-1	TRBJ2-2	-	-	TGCAGCGTTGAAGACAGCCGGTACCTGTTTTTT	CSVEDSRYLFF
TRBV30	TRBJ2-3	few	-	TGTGCCTGGAGTAACATCCTAGCAACAGATACGCAGTATTTT	CAWSNILATDTQYF
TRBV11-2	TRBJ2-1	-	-	TGTGCCAGCAGCTTACAAGATTACTACAATGAGCAGTTCTTC	CASSLQDYYNEQFF
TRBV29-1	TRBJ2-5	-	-	TGCAGCGTTGATGAGGGGTCCGAGACCCAGTACTTC	CSVDEGSETQYF
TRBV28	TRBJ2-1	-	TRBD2	TGTGCCAGCGCGACTAGCGGGAAGACGAATGAGCAGTTCTTC	CASATSGKTNEQFF
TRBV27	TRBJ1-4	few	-	TGTGCCAGCAGTTTCCTGACGGGGGAAAAACTGTTTTTT	CASSFLTGEKLFF
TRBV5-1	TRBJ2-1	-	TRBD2	TGCGCCAGCAGCCGGGAGGTATACAATGAGCAGTTCTTC	CASSREVYNEQFF